This TCR beta chain was found in a study of T cell responses to AZD1222 COVID-19 vaccine. The study's findings and limits: Clonal diversity was possibly underestimated; the donors were predominantly white British and more often female.

TCRdb's table, derived via immunoSEQ multiplex PCR, lists solely in-frame clones and lacks some. The table records more than 95,000 clones, more than 75% of them present only once. Trimming took off 7 bases at V and 0 bases at J, with 15 bases between the two ends. The length of the CDR3 is 15 residues. The germline V gene has CDR1 LNHDA and CDR2 SQIVND (reference sequence). On this clone itself: As yet, its antigen is unknown.

V and J are TRBV19 and TRBJ1-1, with D unclear. This specimen consisted of peripheral blood, obtained 28 days after the second dose of the MenACWY control vaccine. The sequence derives from an adult who received the MenACWY meningococcal vaccine as a control. CDR3 DNA sequence: TGTGCCAGTATGAAGGCCGGTGGGGTGAACACTGAAGCTTTCTTT. This sequence encodes CASMKAGGVNTEAFF. Based on the CDR3 plus reference TRBV19 and TRBJ1-1, the full variable domain is DGGITQSPKYLFRKEGQNVTLSCEQNLNHDAMYWYRQDPGQGLRLIYYSQIVNDFQKGDIAEGYSVSREKKESFPLTVTSAQKNPTAFYLCASMKAGGVNTEAFFGQGTRLTVV.